This T cell receptor (beta chain) was profiled in a study of T cell repertoires in cytomegalovirus infection. TCRdb re-analysed the reads in MiXCR, keeping a single row per CDR3 protein. The table records 100,000 to 150,000 distinct CDR3 sequences, more than 25% of them present only once. This clonotype was detected only a few times. As yet, its antigen is unknown. V was clipped by 5 bases and J by 6 bases, with 11 bases between them. The CDR3 is 13 residues long. Germline-derived CDR1 and CDR2 are LNHDA and SQIVND (reference sequence). The sample here was CD8+ T cells from cultured PBMCs, taken from culture after CMV antigen stimulation. This TCR was sampled from a human donor in good health (CMV status not recorded). Some clones in this sample may be carry-over from other donors' samples. The chain links TRBV19 to TRBJ1-5; D remains ambiguous. The CDR3 reads CASSLGRSQPQHF. CDR3 coding DNA: TGTGCCAGTAGTCTCGGGCGGAGTCAGCCCCAGCATTTT.